These 27 T cell receptor beta chains share one sample of origin, sequenced in a study of beta chain features in type 1 diabetes. Every bit of the isolated RNA underwent reverse transcription, so sequencing read expressed TCRB transcripts. Sequenced by immunoSEQ multiplex PCR; TCRdb stores in-frame clones only, minus some. This table has under 400,000 clones, roughly 13% appearing once. Sequencing used naive CD4+ T cells from blood. These receptors were obtained from a man younger than 35 in good health.

V gene TRBV28 combines with J gene TRBJ2-3, with unresolved D. In germline, CDR1 is MDHEN, CDR2 SYDVKM. CDR3 size: 13 residues. The V end was cut by 3 bases, the J end by 4 bases, with 8 bases between. CDR3 amino acids: CASSLAVADTQYF. The CDR3 nucleotides are TGTGCCAGCAGTTTGGCCGTCGCAGATACGCAGTATTTT. Filled out from reference TRBV28 and TRBJ2-3, the complete variable domain reads DVKVTQSSRYLVKRTGEKVFLECVQDMDHENMFWYRQDPGLGLRLIYFSYDVKMKEKGDIPEGYSVSREKKERFSLILESASTNQTSMYLCASSLAVADTQYFGPGTRLTVL.

The J gene is TRBJ2-1, the V gene TRBV5-6, with TRBD1 identical over 7 bases. This CDR3 region has 12 residues. Losses at the gene ends were 4 bases for V and 10 bases for J; bases not matched to a gene: 5. Germline V gene data show CDR1 as SGHDT and CDR2 as YYEEEE. The CDR3 here is CASSRTGREQFF. CDR3 bases: TGTGCCAGCAGCCGGACAGGAAGGGAGCAGTTCTTC.

The chain carries TRBV4-3 and TRBJ1-2; no definite D call. Trimming shortened V by 2 bases and J by 4 bases, and 17 bases separated the two germline ends. Germline lookup yields CDR1 LGHNA and CDR2 YSLEER. This CDR3 has 16 amino acids. The CDR3 DNA reads TGCGCCAGCAGCCAAAGGGTTGGACTTGGTGGCTATGGCTACACCTTC. It specifies CASSQRVGLGGYGYTF.

The chain uses TRBV7-2 and TRBJ2-3, with TRBD2 identical over 7 bases. The CDR3 extends over 18 amino acids. Unmatched junction bases numbered 14, after V lost 5 bases and J lost 0 bases. Germline V gene sequence: CDR1 SGHTA, CDR2 FQGNSA. The CDR3 DNA sequence: TGTGCCAGCAGCCCACGTCCCATGGGCGGGGGAAGCACAGATACGCAGTATTTT. Its protein product is CASSPRPMGGGSTDTQYF.

This chain links TRBV7-3 with TRBJ2-1, with TRBD2 matching 8 bases. The CDR3 contains 16 residues. CDR1 and CDR2 (germline): SGHTA, FQGTGA. The trim removed 3 bases at V and 0 bases at J, leaving 4 bases unmatched. The CDR3 spells CASSFKSGSSYNEQFF. The DNA of the CDR3 is TGTGCCAGCAGCTTTAAGAGCGGGAGCTCCTACAATGAGCAGTTCTTC.

The rearrangement links TRBV7-6 to TRBJ2-7; D perhaps matches TRBD1 (6 bases). V was shortened by 4 bases and J by 6 bases, with 16 bases between the two germline ends. Germline V gene data show CDR1 as SGHVS and CDR2 as FNYEAQ. CDR3 length equals 14 residues. CDR3 loop: CASSSNSGEGEQYF. CDR3 DNA: TGTGCCAGCAGCTCCAACTCAGGGGAAGGCGAGCAGTACTTC.

This clone has a handful of counts. In DNA form, the CDR3 reads TGTGCCTGGACCACTCGGGACAGCAATGGCTACACCTTC. Translation: CAWTTRDSNGYTF. The V call is TRBV30, the J call TRBJ1-2, with 7 bases aligning to TRBD1. The CDR3 runs to 13 residues. V lost 4 bases and J lost 6; bases outside the gene matches: 8. Germline V lookup: CDR1 GTSNPN, CDR2 SVGIG (reference sequence).

This chain connects TRBV6-5 to TRBJ2-7; 13 bases are shared with TRBD2. J gave up 7 bases and V 0 bases, and 6 bases lay outside the gene matches. The CDR3 is made up of 16 amino acids. Per the germline V gene, CDR1 is MNHEY and CDR2 is SVGAGI. The DNA of the CDR3 is TGTGCCAGCAGTTACTCTGGGACTAGCGGGATTGGGGAGCAGTACTTC. Its translation is CASSYSGTSGIGEQYF.

This clone showed up just a few times. The chain uses TRBV7-9 and TRBJ1-1, with 7 bases fitting TRBD1. CDR3 size: 13 residues. Germline-derived CDR1 and CDR2 are SEHNR and FQNEAQ (reference sequence). V lost 5 bases and J lost 8; bases outside the gene matches: 8. The CDR3: CASSPQGTEEAFF. The CDR3, as DNA: TGTGCCAGCAGCCCACAGGGGACCGAAGAAGCTTTCTTT.

The table lists this clone with a few counts. J is TRBJ2-7 and V is TRBV5-4; 7 positions match TRBD2. Per the germline V gene, CDR1 is SGHNT and CDR2 is YYREEE (reference sequence). Trimming cost V 5 bases and J 2 bases; bases outside gene matches: 7. The CDR3 runs 14 residues. CDR3 DNA: TGTGCCAGCAGAATGGGGGGGGGAGCCTACGAGCAGTACTTC. Amino acids: CASRMGGGAYEQYF.

The table lists this clone with a few counts. The rearrangement joins TRBV6-5 to TRBJ1-3, with D tentatively TRBD1 (6 bases). This CDR3 has 15 amino acids. CDR1 is MNHEY, CDR2 SVGAGI, per germline. With 6 bases removed from V and 0 bases from J, the gap between germline ends came to 12 bases. CDR3 residues: CASRRDTSSGNTIYF. The CDR3, as DNA: TGTGCCAGCAGAAGGGACACCAGCTCTGGAAACACCATATATTTT.

The genes are TRBV4-3 and TRBJ2-2; unclear D gene. The germline CDR1 and CDR2 sequences are LGHNA and YSLEER. Trimming left V 4 bases short and J 1 base short, with 7 bases between. The CDR3 sequence is 14 residues long. The CDR3 nucleotides read TGCGCCAGCAGCCGCTCCAGGAACACCGGGGAGCTGTTTTTT. Translation gives CASSRSRNTGELFF.

This chain uses TRBV7-7 with TRBJ2-5; TRBD2 matches at 8 bases. CDR1 is SSHAT and CDR2 is FNYEAQ in the germline V gene (reference sequence). This CDR3 region has 14 residues. Germline trimming cut 6 bases from V and 4 bases from J; bases unmatched to any gene: 7. CDR3 DNA sequence: TGTGCCAGCAGTCCCGGACTAGCCGGAGAGACCCAGTACTTC. The encoded protein is CASSPGLAGETQYF.

This clone was recorded a few times. The chain joins TRBV14 to TRBJ1-1; 9 positions match TRBD1. V gave up 4 bases and J gave up 1 base; unmatched junction bases: 4. The CDR3 runs 15 residues. Per the germline V gene, CDR1 is SGHDN and CDR2 is FVKESK. This chain's CDR3 is CASSRTGVPNTEAFF. The DNA of the CDR3 is TGTGCCAGCAGCCGGACAGGGGTCCCGAACACTGAAGCTTTCTTT.

The rearrangement uses TRBV15 and TRBJ1-5, with a weak D call TRBD1 (6 bases). The CDR3 consists of 16 residues. CDR1 and CDR2 (germline): LNHNV, YYDKDF (reference sequence). Trimming took 0 bases from V and 7 from J, leaving 16 bases between them. In DNA form, the CDR3 reads TGTGCCACCAGCAGAGATTGGAGCAGGGGTGGCCAGCCCCAGCATTTT. It translates to CATSRDWSRGGQPQHF.

This clone was observed a few times. The chain is built from TRBV9 and TRBJ2-3; D is unclear. CDR1 and CDR2 (germline): SGDLS, YYNGEE. V lost 0 bases, J lost 6 bases, and 5 bases lay in between. This CDR3 has 12 residues. The CDR3 loop is CASSVVEDTQYF. The CDR3 DNA is TGTGCCAGCAGCGTAGTCGAGGATACGCAGTATTTT.

The CDR3 nucleotides read TGTGCCAGCAGCTTACCGGTTCTAACTAATGAAAAACTGTTTTTT. Translated, it gives CASSLPVLTNEKLFF. This chain joins TRBV7-9 and TRBJ1-4; D is unresolved. Germline assignment: CDR1 SEHNR and CDR2 FQNEAQ (reference sequence). V lost 2 bases, J lost 1 base, and 8 bases lay in between. The CDR3 runs 15 residues.

The gene calls are TRBV4-2 and TRBJ2-7; 7 nucleotides line up with TRBD1. This CDR3 region has 15 residues. Germline trimming cut 1 base from V and 4 bases from J; bases unmatched to any gene: 7. The germline gives CDR1 LGHNA, CDR2 YNFKEQ. The CDR3, as DNA: TGTGCCAGCAGCCAAGCGGACAGGTCGGCATACGAGCAGTACTTC. It encodes CASSQADRSAYEQYF.

CDR3 DNA: TGTGCCAGCAGCTCCGGTTTGTCCGGGGAGCTGTTTTTT. As protein: CASSSGLSGELFF. This sequence joins TRBV11-2 and TRBJ2-2; D is uncertain. Trimming removed 4 bases at V and 6 bases at J, with 9 bases between. The CDR3 has 13 residues. Germline V CDR1 and CDR2: SGHAT, FQNNGV.

V is TRBV10-3 and J is TRBJ2-2; weak D call: TRBD2 (5 bases). V was clipped by 3 bases and J by 6 bases, with 11 bases between them. The CDR3 extends over 14 amino acids. Germline V gives CDR1 ENHRY, CDR2 SYGVKD. The CDR3 is CAISDGHGAGELFF. CDR3 DNA: TGTGCCATCAGTGATGGTCACGGGGCCGGGGAGCTGTTTTTT.

This clone was counted only a few times. The CDR3 spells CASSSAYPEQFF. In nucleotides, the CDR3 is TGTGCCAGCAGCTCCGCCTATCCCGAGCAGTTCTTC. The V gene is TRBV28, the J gene TRBJ2-1; no firm D call. Looked up from germline, CDR1 is MDHEN and CDR2 is SYDVKM. The CDR3 consists of 12 residues. V shed 6 bases and J shed 10 bases, with 13 bases lying between them. The whole variable domain, filled in from reference TRBV28 and TRBJ2-1, reads DVKVTQSSRYLVKRTGEKVFLECVQDMDHENMFWYRQDPGLGLRLIYFSYDVKMKEKGDIPEGYSVSREKKERFSLILESASTNQTSMYLCASSSAYPEQFFGPGTRLTVL.

The V call is TRBV6-1, the J call TRBJ2-1; D is undetermined. The V gene lost 9 bases and the J gene lost 7 bases, with 22 bases spanning the gap. Germline V gene sequence: CDR1 MNHNS, CDR2 SASEGT. There are 15 residues in the CDR3. For the CDR3, the DNA is TGTGCCAGTTATAAGACTCCCAGTTTTGAAAATGAGCAGTTCTTC. Encoded protein: CASYKTPSFENEQFF.

The chain has TRBV19 and TRBJ2-4; D unclear. The ends were cut back, 3 bases at V and 4 bases at J, with 4 bases in the middle. Germline CDR1 and CDR2: LNHDA and SQIVND (reference sequence). This CDR3 has 12 amino acids. The CDR3 bases are TGTGCCAGTAGTATCGGGAAAAACATTCAGTACTTC. It encodes CASSIGKNIQYF.

The table lists this clone with a few counts. This sample also contains other DNA sequences that code for the same CDR3. The chain recombines TRBV30 with TRBJ2-2, with D possibly being TRBD1 (5 bases). Trimming pared 2 bases from V and 5 bases from J, leaving 6 bases between. This CDR3 region has 12 residues. Germline V gene lookup returns CDR1 GTSNPN and CDR2 SVGIG (reference sequence). CDR3 nucleotide sequence: TGTGCCTGGAGTAGGGGTACCGGGGAGCTGTTTTTT. This translates into CAWSRGTGELFF.

The chain is built from TRBV18 and TRBJ1-2; 9 bases are a match to TRBD1. J was trimmed by 8 bases and V by 2 bases; bases with no gene match: 6. Germline CDR1 is KGHSH and CDR2 is LQKENI. The CDR3 consists of 14 residues. The CDR3 DNA sequence: TGTGCCAGCTCACCAGAAACAGGGGGCGAGGGCTACACCTTC. Protein product: CASSPETGGEGYTF.

On this clone: At one end, the junction sequence differs from germline, possibly due to a read error. In DNA, the CDR3 is TGTGCCAGCAGCTTAGATCCATTACCGGCGGGGGGAAGAGGGATCTTT. It yields the protein CASSLDPLPAGGRGIF. The genes are TRBV7-2 and TRBJ1-1; D perhaps matches TRBD1 (5 bases). The CDR3 runs to 16 residues. Germline V gives CDR1 SGHTA, CDR2 FQGNSA.

This clone was observed a few times. The chain employs TRBV18 and TRBJ2-1; 11 bases align to TRBD2. Germline-derived CDR1 and CDR2 are KGHSH and LQKENI. The CDR3 extends over 15 amino acids. V shed 0 bases, J shed 8 bases, and the junction held 3 bases outside the gene matches. CDR3 sequence: CASSPPLAGGDEQFF. The CDR3 DNA sequence: TGTGCCAGCTCACCACCCCTAGCGGGAGGCGATGAGCAGTTCTTC. Variable domain in full (rest from reference TRBV18 and TRBJ2-1): NAGVMQNPRHLVRRRGQEARLRCSPMKGHSHVYWYRQLPEEGLKFMVYLQKENIIDESGMPKERFSAEFPKEGPSILRIQQVVRGDSAAYFCASSPPLAGGDEQFFGPGTRLTVL.